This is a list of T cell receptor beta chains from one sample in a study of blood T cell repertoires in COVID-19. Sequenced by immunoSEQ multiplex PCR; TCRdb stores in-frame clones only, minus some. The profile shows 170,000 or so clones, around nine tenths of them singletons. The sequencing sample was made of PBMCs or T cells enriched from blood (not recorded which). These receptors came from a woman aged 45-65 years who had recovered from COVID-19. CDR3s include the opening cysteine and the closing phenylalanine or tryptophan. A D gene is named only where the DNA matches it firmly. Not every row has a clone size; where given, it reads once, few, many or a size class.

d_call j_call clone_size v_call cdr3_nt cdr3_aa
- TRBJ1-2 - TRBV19 TGTGCCAGTAGTCCATCCCCGACACCGAACTATGGCTACACCTTC CASSPSPTPNYGYTF
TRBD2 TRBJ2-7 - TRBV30 TGTGCCTGGAAAACTAGCGGAAACCCCTACGAGCAGTACTTC CAWKTSGNPYEQYF
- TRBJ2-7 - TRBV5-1 TGCGCCAGCAGCTCCTTACCGGACAGCTACGAGCAGTACTTC CASSSLPDSYEQYF
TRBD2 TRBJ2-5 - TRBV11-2 TGTGCCAGCACGGGGGGGCCGGTGGAGACCCAGTACTTC CASTGGPVETQYF
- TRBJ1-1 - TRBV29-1 TGCAGCGCTGACCGCGAGATGGTGAGCACTGAAGCTTTCTTT CSADREMVSTEAFF
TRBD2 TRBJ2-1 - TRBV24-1 TGTGCCACCAGTGGCTCGACTAGCCGTTCCTACAATGAGCAGTTCTTC CATSGSTSRSYNEQFF
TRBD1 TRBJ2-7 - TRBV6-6 TGTGCCAGCACTCGGGACAGCGCCTTATCCTACGAGCAGTACTTC CASTRDSALSYEQYF
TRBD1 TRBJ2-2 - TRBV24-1 TGTGCCACCAGTGATGGGGACAGGGGGATCACCGGGGAGCTGTTTTTT CATSDGDRGITGELFF
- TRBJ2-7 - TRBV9 TGTGCCAGCAGCGGTACCGGGGGTAATTACGAGCAGTACTTC CASSGTGGNYEQYF
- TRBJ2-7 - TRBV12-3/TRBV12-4 TGTGCCAGCATGGTGTCCGGGGTCTACGAGCAGTACTTC CASMVSGVYEQYF
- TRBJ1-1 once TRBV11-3 TGTGCCAGCAGCTTAGATAGTTTGGTGGGCGTTGGCACTGAAGCTTTCTTT CASSLDSLVGVGTEAFF
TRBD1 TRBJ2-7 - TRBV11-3 TGTGCCAGCAGCAAAGAGACAGGGGAGCAGTACTTC CASSKETGEQYF
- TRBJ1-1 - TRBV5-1 TGCGCCAGCAGCTTGGGAGGACAACTGAACACTGAAGCTTTCTTT CASSLGGQLNTEAFF
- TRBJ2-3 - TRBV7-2 TGTGCCAGCAGCCCATTGCGCGTTGATACGCAGTATTTT CASSPLRVDTQYF
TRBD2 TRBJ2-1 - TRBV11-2 TGTGCCAGCAGCCCCCAACTAGCGGGGGGGCATGAGCAGTTCTTC CASSPQLAGGHEQFF
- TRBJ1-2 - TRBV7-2 TGTGCCAGCAGCTCCCTTACTAACTATGGCTACACCTTC CASSSLTNYGYTF
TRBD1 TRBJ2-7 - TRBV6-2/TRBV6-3 TGTGCCAGCAGTCCCGGACAGGGGAGGATTCTGGGCTACGAGCAGTACTTC CASSPGQGRILGYEQYF
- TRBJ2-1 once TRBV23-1 TGCGCCAGCAGTCTGACTTATTACTCCTACAATGAGCAGTTCTTC CASSLTYYSYNEQFF
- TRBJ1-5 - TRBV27 TGTGCCAGCAGTCTTAGGGGGACGCGCAATCTTAATCAGCCCCAGCATTTT CASSLRGTRNLNQPQHF
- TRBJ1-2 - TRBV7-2 TGTGCCAGCAGCGTTCCCGGGACTTATGGCTACACCTTC CASSVPGTYGYTF
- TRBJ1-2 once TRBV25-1 TGTGCCAGCAGTGAATCCCAGGTTTATGGCTACACCTTC CASSESQVYGYTF
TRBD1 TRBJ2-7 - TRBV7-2 TGTGCCAGCAGCTTAGGAGGGACAGCCGCCTACGAGCAGTACTTC CASSLGGTAAYEQYF
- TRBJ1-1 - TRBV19 TGTGCCAGTAGTATCGCCGCCATCCAGGCTGAAGCTTTCTTT CASSIAAIQAEAFF
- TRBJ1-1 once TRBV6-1 TGTGCCAGCAGTGAACAGGGTGAAGCTTTCTTT CASSEQGEAFF
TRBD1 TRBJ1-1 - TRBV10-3 TGTGCCATCAGCGACAGGGAAAGTGATGCTTTCTTT CAISDRESDAFF
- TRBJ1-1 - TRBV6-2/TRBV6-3 TGTGCCAGCAGTTTTTCCGGTGTTGGAGGGACTGAAGCTTTCTTT CASSFSGVGGTEAFF
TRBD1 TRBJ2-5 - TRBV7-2 TGTGCCAGCAGCCTCAGCCTGCCCAGAGGGGGCGAGACCCAGTACTTC CASSLSLPRGGETQYF
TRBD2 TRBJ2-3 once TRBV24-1 TGTGCCACCAGTGACCGAGGAGGGGCTAGCGGGGGGAGCACAGATACGCAGTATTTT CATSDRGGASGGSTDTQYF
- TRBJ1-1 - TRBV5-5 TGTGCCAGCAGCTTGGGGGAGGGAACTGAAGCTTTCTTT CASSLGEGTEAFF
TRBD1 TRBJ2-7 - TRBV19 TGTGCCAGTAGTAGGGACAGGACCAGCTCCTACGAGCAGTACTTC CASSRDRTSSYEQYF
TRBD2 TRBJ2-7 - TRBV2 TGTGCCAGCAGGGCTAGCGGGGGGCTTTTGTCCTACGAGCAGTACTTC CASRASGGLLSYEQYF
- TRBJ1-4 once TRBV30 TGTGCCTGGAGTGTAGGCCAGGGCGCAACTAATGAAAAACTGTTTTTT CAWSVGQGATNEKLFF
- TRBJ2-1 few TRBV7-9 TGTGCCGTGCACAGGGTCAATGAGCAGTTCTTC CAVHRVNEQFF
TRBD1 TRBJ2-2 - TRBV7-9 TGTGCCAGCAGCTTCGACCGGACAGGGAGAACCGGGGAGCTGTTTTTT CASSFDRTGRTGELFF
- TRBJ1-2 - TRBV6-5 TGTGCCAGCAGTTATCACCCTCAGGGCACCTATGGCTACACCTTC CASSYHPQGTYGYTF
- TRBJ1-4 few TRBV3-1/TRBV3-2 TGTGCCAGCAGCCCGAAGTTAAGGGAGAAAGGTTTGTTTTTT CASSPKLREKGLFF
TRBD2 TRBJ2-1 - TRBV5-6 TGTGCCAGCAGCCCCGGGTGGCTAGCGGGGAATGAGCAGTTCTTC CASSPGWLAGNEQFF
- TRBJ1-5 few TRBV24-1 TGTGCCACCTCAACAGGATCAAAAGATCAGCCCCAGCATTTT CATSTGSKDQPQHF
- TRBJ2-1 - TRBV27 TGTGCCAGCAAACATCGCTCCTACAATGAGCAGTTCTTC CASKHRSYNEQFF